These T cell receptor beta chains were read from a single sample in a study of T cells in Graves' hyperthyroidism and ophthalmopathy. TCRdb independently ran MiXCR on the multiplex PCR reads; one entry per CDR3 protein. The profile covers 600,000 or so distinct CDR3 sequences, with 46% appearing a single time and about 7.9% taken by the ten largest. The sequencing input was peripheral blood or thyroid tissue (not recorded which). Receptor source: a woman aged 18-30 years with Graves' hyperthyroidism. The CDR3 runs from the conserved cysteine through the conserved F or W. D genes are given only for firm matches. Only some rows state a clone size, as once, few, many or a class for expanded clones.

clone_size j_call v_call d_call cdr3_aa cdr3_nt
NA TRBJ1-2 TRBV7-4 NA CASGLAWGNGYTF TGTGCCAGCGGCTTAGCTTGGGGAAATGGCTACACCTTC
many TRBJ1-1 TRBV10-3 NA CAISELQAQNTEAFF TGTGCCATCAGTGAGTTACAGGCGCAGAACACTGAAGCTTTCTTT
NA TRBJ2-7 TRBV6-1 TRBD2 CASSEVGGVPYEQYF TGTGCCAGCAGTGAAGTGGGGGGGGTCCCCTACGAGCAGTACTTC
NA TRBJ2-2 TRBV29-1 NA CSVEWGEAPYTGELFF TGCAGCGTTGAATGGGGGGAAGCGCCGTACACCGGGGAGCTGTTTTTT
few TRBJ2-7 TRBV9 TRBD1 CASSVRDRGYEQYF TGTGCCAGCAGCGTGCGGGACAGGGGATACGAGCAGTACTTC
NA TRBJ2-2 TRBV29-1 TRBD2 CSERTSGYRTTGELFF TGCAGCGAGAGGACTAGCGGATATCGAACGACCGGGGAGCTGTTTTTT
NA TRBJ1-1 TRBV7-2 NA CASSADSPQMNTEAFF TGTGCCAGCAGCGCCGACAGCCCCCAGATGAACACTGAAGCTTTCTTT
few TRBJ2-3 TRBV9 NA CASSVADTQYF TGTGCCAGCAGCGTAGCAGATACGCAGTATTTT
NA TRBJ2-5 TRBV20-1 TRBD2 CSARTPGLEETQYF TGCAGTGCTAGAACCCCCGGACTAGAAGAGACCCAGTACTTC
many TRBJ2-5 TRBV20-1 NA CSARDDGETQYF TGCAGTGCTAGAGATGACGGAGAGACCCAGTACTTC
once TRBJ1-5 TRBV7-3 NA CASSPDTGEGKPQHF TGTGCCAGCAGCCCTGACACCGGGGAGGGGAAGCCCCAGCATTTT